This is a list of T cell receptor beta chains from one sample in a study of blood T cell repertoires in COVID-19. Using immunoSEQ multiplex PCR, the repertoire was profiled, and TCRdb retains in-frame clones only, with some absent. The data contain under 110,000 clones, 85% of them singletons. The material sequenced was peripheral blood. Receptor source: a woman aged 70-85 years with active or convalescent COVID-19. Each CDR3 is given with its conserved first and last residue. A D gene is named only where the DNA matches it firmly. Some rows mark clone size as missing; the rest say once, few, many or name a class of expanded clone.

V gene	J gene	clone size	D gene	CDR3 protein	CDR3 DNA
TRBV7-9	TRBJ1-5	NA	NA	CASSLAGGSNQPQHF	TGTGCCAGCAGCTTAGCAGGGGGTAGCAATCAGCCCCAGCATTTT
TRBV6-5	TRBJ2-7	NA	TRBD2	CASSYPGLAVYEQYF	TGTGCCAGCAGTTACCCGGGACTAGCGGTCTACGAGCAGTACTTC
TRBV3-1/TRBV3-2	TRBJ1-6	NA	NA	CASSQGRRSPLHF	TGTGCCAGCAGCCAAGGGCGGCGTTCACCCCTCCACTTT
TRBV6-5	TRBJ1-6	NA	NA	CASSRDSNSPLHF	TGTGCCAGCAGTCGGGATAGTAATTCACCCCTCCACTTT
TRBV4-3	TRBJ1-2	NA	NA	CASSQEEEGNYGYTF	TGCGCCAGCAGCCAAGAAGAAGAGGGTAACTATGGCTACACCTTC
TRBV20-1	TRBJ2-3	NA	TRBD1	CSASYRTGGKDTQYF	TGCAGTGCTAGTTATCGCACAGGGGGTAAAGATACGCAGTATTTT
TRBV7-9	TRBJ1-1	once	TRBD1	CASSSDIGTGAGEAFF	TGTGCCAGCAGCTCGGACATCGGGACAGGAGCTGGTGAAGCTTTCTTT
TRBV5-6	TRBJ1-5	NA	NA	CASSPGRDQPQHF	TGTGCCAGCAGCCCCGGTCGGGATCAGCCCCAGCATTTT
TRBV10-3	TRBJ1-6	NA	TRBD1	CAISESGQGYNSPLHF	TGTGCCATCAGTGAGTCGGGACAGGGATATAATTCACCCCTCCACTTT
TRBV24-1	TRBJ2-1	NA	TRBD1	CATSARDRGSYNEQFF	TGTGCCACCAGTGCCAGGGACAGGGGGTCCTACAATGAGCAGTTCTTC
TRBV4-3	TRBJ2-7	NA	TRBD2	CASSRKIPPGMAGGAYEQYF	TGCGCCAGCAGCCGCAAGATACCTCCAGGGATGGCGGGGGGGGCGTACGAGCAGTACTTC
TRBV6-5	TRBJ1-4	NA	TRBD1	CASSAGGLIGEKLFF	TGTGCCAGCAGCGCAGGGGGCCTGATTGGTGAAAAACTGTTTTTT
TRBV9	TRBJ2-2	NA	TRBD2	CASSLAGGQTGELFF	TGTGCCAGCAGTTTAGCGGGGGGCCAAACCGGGGAGCTGTTTTTT
TRBV4-3	TRBJ1-2	NA	NA	CASSQQRGSGGGGYTF	TGCGCCAGCAGCCAACAGAGAGGTTCCGGAGGAGGGGGCTACACCTTC
TRBV5-1	TRBJ2-3	once	NA	CASSLAPGPDTQYF	TGCGCCAGCAGCTTGGCCCCTGGCCCAGATACGCAGTATTTT
TRBV18	TRBJ2-5	NA	TRBD1	CASSPSGQSQETQYF	TGTGCCAGCTCACCCTCGGGACAGAGTCAAGAGACCCAGTACTTC
TRBV5-1	TRBJ1-5	NA	NA	CASSPREGDSNQPQHF	TGCGCCAGCAGTCCCCGGGAGGGGGATAGCAATCAGCCCCAGCATTTT
TRBV24-1	TRBJ1-2	NA	NA	CATSGYSYNYGYTF	TGTGCCACCAGTGGGTACAGTTATAACTATGGCTACACCTTC
TRBV18	TRBJ2-7	NA	NA	CASSPDYSSYEQYF	TGTGCCAGCTCACCAGATTACAGCTCCTACGAGCAGTACTTC
TRBV9	TRBJ2-1	NA	NA	CASSVGNRPTGLDEQFF	TGTGCCAGCAGCGTAGGAAATAGACCGACAGGCTTAGATGAGCAGTTCTTC
TRBV18	TRBJ2-7	NA	TRBD1	CASSQGQGPYEQYF	TGTGCCAGCTCTCAAGGACAGGGCCCCTACGAGCAGTACTTC
TRBV5-4	TRBJ2-3	NA	TRBD1	CASIQGGVGYF	TGTGCCAGCATACAGGGGGGTGTAGGGTATTTT
TRBV5-6	TRBJ1-6	few	NA	CASSLSGVDSPLHF	TGTGCCAGCAGCCTCTCGGGTGTGGATTCACCCCTCCACTTT
TRBV5-1	TRBJ1-3	many	NA	CASSLGASGNTIYF	TGCGCCAGCAGCTTGGGGGCCTCTGGAAACACCATATATTTT
TRBV11-3	TRBJ2-1	NA	TRBD2	CASSFPTSASGSSEQFF	TGTGCCAGCAGCTTTCCCACTTCGGCTAGCGGGAGTAGTGAGCAGTTCTTC
TRBV6-6	TRBJ1-5	NA	NA	CASSTYNGGSQHF	TGTGCCAGCAGTACCTATAATGGGGGGTCCCAGCATTTT
TRBV27	TRBJ2-5	NA	TRBD2	CASASGGVPETQYF	TGTGCCAGCGCAAGCGGGGGGGTCCCAGAGACCCAGTACTTC